Following are 29 T cell receptor beta chains from one sample sequenced in a study of blood T cell repertoires in COVID-19. The assay was immunoSEQ multiplex PCR, and TCRdb's table has in-frame clones only and misses some. The data show 150,000 to 200,000 clones, nearly 85% seen once. The sample was peripheral blood. Receptors originate from a woman in her twenties or thirties with acute or convalescent COVID-19.

The V gene is TRBV3-1 (or the pseudogene TRBV3-2), the J gene TRBJ1-3; TRBD1 matches at 7 bases. There are 17 residues in the CDR3. Germline CDR1 reads LGHDT; CDR2 reads YNNKEL (reference sequence). The CDR3 DNA reads TGTGCAAGAGGGGGCAGGGGGACGGAAGGGTCTGGAAACACCATATATTTT. Residues: CARGGRGTEGSGNTIYF.

V gene TRBV29-1 combines with J gene TRBJ1-1, with D unclear. The CDR3 covers 13 residues. V was pared by 5 bases and J by 1 base, with 11 bases between. The germline gives CDR1 SQVTM, CDR2 ANQGSEA. The chain's CDR3 is CSVSGVRNTEAFF. CDR3 coding DNA: TGCAGCGTTTCCGGGGTTCGGAACACTGAAGCTTTCTTT. The complete variable domain, with remaining parts taken from reference TRBV29-1 and TRBJ1-1, reads SAVISQKPSRDICQRGTSLTIQCQVDSQVTMMFWYRQQPGQSLTLIATANQGSEATYESGFVIDKFPISRPNLTFSTLTVSNMSPEDSSIYLCSVSGVRNTEAFFGQGTRLTVV.

This chain's CDR3 is CASSLCPGRQVPICGYTF. The CDR3 region has the DNA TGTGCCAGCAGTTTATGCCCCGGTAGGCAGGTACCAATTTGTGGCTACACCTTC. V gene TRBV28 combines with J gene TRBJ1-2, with D uncertain. The CDR3 loop spans 18 amino acids. The germline CDR1 and CDR2 sequences are MDHEN and SYDVKM. Trimming left V 0 bases short and J 7 bases short, with 24 bases between.

V is TRBV28 and J is TRBJ1-5, with TRBD1 matching 8 bases. CDR3 length: 16 amino acids. V lost 5 bases and J lost 5; bases outside the gene matches: 11. Germline V lookup: CDR1 MDHEN, CDR2 SYDVKM. The DNA of the CDR3 is TGTGCCAGCAGTCAACAGGGGGTGGGTGAGGATCAGCCCCAGCATTTT. Residues: CASSQQGVGEDQPQHF.

The rearrangement uses TRBV6-5 and TRBJ1-3, with D possibly being TRBD1 (6 bases). Germline CDR1 and CDR2: MNHEY and SVGAGI. This CDR3 has 15 residues. Trimming took 4 bases from V and 1 from J, leaving 11 bases between them. The CDR3 DNA sequence: TGTGCCAGCAGTTTCAGGGGAGTATCTGGAAACACCATATATTTT. Protein product: CASSFRGVSGNTIYF.

The chain couples TRBV2 to TRBJ2-5, with 7 positions matching TRBD2. From germline, CDR1 is SNHLY and CDR2 FYNNEI. The CDR3 loop spans 14 amino acids. V trimming: 6 bases; J trimming: 3 bases; junction bases outside the gene matches: 7. The CDR3 coding sequence is TGTGCCAGCAGGGGAGGGACCCACGAAGAGACCCAGTACTTC. This sequence encodes CASRGGTHEETQYF.

The gene calls are TRBV4-3 and TRBJ2-7; 9 positions match TRBD2. Germline lookup yields CDR1 LGHNA and CDR2 YSLEER. V was clipped by 0 bases and J by 5 bases; unmatched bases: 5. CDR3 length: 15 amino acids. The CDR3 loop reads CASSQEGSGSHEQYF. In DNA, the CDR3 is TGCGCCAGCAGCCAAGAAGGTAGCGGGAGTCACGAGCAGTACTTC.

This chain joins TRBV12-3 or TRBV12-4 and TRBJ2-1; D possibly corresponds to TRBD2 (6 bases). Trimming took 3 bases from V and 9 from J, leaving 12 bases between them. The CDR3 consists of 13 residues. The CDR3 DNA reads as TGTGCCAGCAGTTTTCCCGGGGAGGTTGAGCAGTTCTTC. Translating it yields CASSFPGEVEQFF.

This clone was seen more than once but under ten times. The CDR3 nucleotides read TGTGCCAGCAGCCAAGAAGGGGGTGAGCAGTACTTC. Translated, it gives CASSQEGGEQYF. The chain couples TRBV4-2 to TRBJ2-7; perhaps TRBD1 as D (6 bases). Germline-derived CDR1 and CDR2 are LGHNA and YNFKEQ. This CDR3 spans 12 amino acids. V was pared by 0 bases and J by 7 bases, with 7 bases between.

The chain joins TRBV15 to TRBJ2-5; 11 nucleotides agree with TRBD1. The germline V gene encodes CDR1 LNHNV and CDR2 YYDKDF (reference sequence). This CDR3 region has 18 residues. V was clipped by 0 bases and J by 4 bases; unmatched bases: 10. The CDR3, as DNA: TGTGCCACCAGCAGAGATCTCGGAGGACAGGGGGCTCGAGAGACCCAGTACTTC. It is translated as CATSRDLGGQGARETQYF. The variable domain in full, with the rest retrieved from reference TRBV15 and TRBJ2-5, is DAMVIQNPRYQVTQFGKPVTLSCSQTLNHNVMYWYQQKSSQAPKLLFHYYDKDFNNEADTPDNFQSRRPNTSFCFLDIRSPGLGDTAMYLCATSRDLGGQGARETQYFGPGTRLLVL.

The chain carries TRBV6-2 or TRBV6-3 and TRBJ1-2, with D tentatively TRBD1 (6 bases). CDR1 MNHEY and CDR2 SVGEGT come from the germline V gene. Deletions cut 5 bases from V and 2 bases from J, with 9 bases between. The CDR3 extends over 13 amino acids. CDR3 DNA sequence: TGTGCCAGCAGTCCCGACAGGAACTATGGCTACACCTTC. This codes for CASSPDRNYGYTF.

The chain carries TRBV7-9 and TRBJ1-6; D not resolved. The CDR3 extends over 14 amino acids. Between the trimmed V and J ends, which lost 1 base and 7 bases, there was a span of 8 bases. Germline CDR1 and CDR2: SEHNR and FQNEAQ (reference sequence). CDR3 in amino acids: CASSLESENSPLHF. In DNA, the CDR3 is TGTGCCAGCAGCTTAGAGAGCGAAAATTCACCCCTCCACTTT.

The genes are TRBV5-1 and TRBJ1-2; weak D call: TRBD1 (6 bases). CDR1 SGHRS and CDR2 YFSETQ come from the germline V gene. This CDR3 comprises 12 residues. V lost 3 bases and J lost 4, with 7 bases in between. CDR3 amino acids: CASSSGVYGYTF. In nucleotides, the CDR3 is TGCGCCAGCAGCTCAGGGGTCTATGGCTACACCTTC.

The rearrangement links TRBV7-9 to TRBJ2-5; D is perhaps TRBD2 (7 bases). The germline gives CDR1 SEHNR, CDR2 FQNEAQ (reference sequence). The germline V and J ends were trimmed by 4 bases and 2 bases, with 26 bases remaining between them. The CDR3 sequence is 19 residues long. The CDR3 loop is CASSSGGGSVSRGQETQYF. DNA of the CDR3: TGTGCCAGCAGCTCGGGGGGCGGGAGCGTGAGTCGGGGACAAGAGACCCAGTACTTC.

The chain joins TRBV30 to TRBJ2-7, with D possibly TRBD2 on 6 matching bases. Looked up from germline, CDR1 is GTSNPN and CDR2 is SVGIG (reference sequence). The CDR3 contains 17 residues. Trimming cost V 0 bases and J 2 bases, with 20 bases left between them. CDR3 bases: TGTGCCTGGAGTGTACCATGGCGGGACGTTAGTGCCTACGAGCAGTACTTC. This translates into CAWSVPWRDVSAYEQYF.

This clone has a handful of counts. This rearrangement joins TRBV4-1 to TRBJ2-1; 11 nucleotides match TRBD2. The trim removed 0 bases at V and 0 bases at J, leaving 7 bases unmatched. Germline CDR1 and CDR2: MGHRA and YSYEKL. This CDR3 contains 19 residues. Written as DNA, the CDR3 is TGCGCCAGCAGCCAAGAGGGACTAGCGGCCGCCGGCTCCTACAATGAGCAGTTCTTC. This encodes CASSQEGLAAAGSYNEQFF.

The chain recombines TRBV5-1 with TRBJ1-2; maybe TRBD1 (6 bases). Germline CDR1 is SGHRS and CDR2 is YFSETQ. Trimming took 4 bases from V and 8 from J, leaving 21 bases between them. This CDR3 region has 15 residues. CDR3 sequence (DNA): TGCGCCAGCAGCGGAGGACAGTTTCAAAAGGGAGGCTACACCTTC. Translating gives CASSGGQFQKGGYTF.

The chain links TRBV25-1 to TRBJ1-3, with no clear D. V lost 2 bases and J 0 bases, leaving 5 bases between the germline ends. This CDR3 has 14 amino acids. Germline V CDR1 and CDR2: MGHDK, SYGVNS. The CDR3 nucleotides read TGTGCCAGCAGTGAAGGCCTCTCTGGAAACACCATATATTTT. It is translated as CASSEGLSGNTIYF.

The chain recombines TRBV19 with TRBJ2-2; a weak D match, TRBD1 (5 bases). Trimming took 5 bases from V and 1 from J, leaving 8 bases between them. Germline assignment: CDR1 LNHDA and CDR2 SQIVND (reference sequence). CDR3 length: 14 residues. The CDR3 DNA follows: TGTGCCAGTAGTCTAACAGGGAACACCGGGGAGCTGTTTTTT. Protein: CASSLTGNTGELFF.

The chain recombines TRBV10-3 with TRBJ1-4; D is undetermined. The assigned J gene may be wrong: the sequence end matches TRBJ1-3 better. The CDR3 covers 12 residues. The germline V gene encodes CDR1 ENHRY and CDR2 SYGVKD. The CDR3 spells CAIRADTGTIYF. The CDR3, as DNA: TGTGCCATCAGGGCAGATACGGGTACCATATATTTT.

The chain carries TRBV15 and TRBJ2-5, with 8 bases fitting TRBD1. CDR1 is LNHNV and CDR2 is YYDKDF in the germline V gene (reference sequence). This CDR3 is 14 amino acids long. V shed 4 bases and J 3 bases; nucleotides not matched to a gene: 4. The CDR3 sequence is CATSKGQGKETQYF. In nucleotides, the CDR3 is TGTGCCACCAGCAAAGGACAGGGAAAAGAGACCCAGTACTTC.

The count of this clone is one. The rearrangement joins TRBV19 to TRBJ2-2; D possibly corresponds to TRBD2 (5 bases). CDR1 and CDR2 from the germline V gene are LNHDA and SQIVND (reference sequence). CDR3 length: 15 amino acids. V gave up 3 bases and J gave up 0 bases, with 8 bases separating them. The CDR3 DNA sequence: TGTGCCAGTAGTATCCTGAGGGCGAACACCGGGGAGCTGTTTTTT. Translating it yields CASSILRANTGELFF.

This chain joins TRBV10-3 and TRBJ2-7; the D is unclear. The CDR3 covers 12 residues. Trimming cost V 10 bases and J 4 bases, with 14 bases left between them. Germline V lookup: CDR1 ENHRY, CDR2 SYGVKD. The CDR3 bases are TGTGCCACGCTAGGAGACCGTTACGAGCAGTACTTC. Protein product: CATLGDRYEQYF.

This clone was seen once. This chain links TRBV2 with TRBJ2-7; 8 bases line up with TRBD1. The CDR3 has 14 amino acids. Germline lookup yields CDR1 SNHLY and CDR2 FYNNEI. V lost 7 bases and J lost 0; bases outside the gene matches: 5. CDR3 protein: CASIYRGSSYEQYF. CDR3 DNA: TGTGCCAGCATTTACAGGGGGAGCTCCTACGAGCAGTACTTC.

V and J are TRBV6-6 and TRBJ2-7, with D possibly being TRBD2 (6 bases). This CDR3 has 12 residues. V was trimmed by 8 bases and J by 4 bases, leaving 12 bases between them. Germline CDR1 is MNHNY and CDR2 is SVGAGI (reference sequence). CDR3 nucleotides: TGTGCCAGCTACTCTGGGGGGTACGAGCAGTACTTC. Its translation is CASYSGGYEQYF.

The chain is built from TRBV3-1 (or the pseudogene TRBV3-2) and TRBJ2-7; 10 bases match TRBD2. This CDR3 region has 14 residues. V shed 4 bases, J shed 2 bases, and the junction held 2 bases outside the gene matches. CDR1 LGHDT and CDR2 YNNKEL come from the germline V gene (reference sequence). The CDR3 spells CASSLSGGAYEQYF. As DNA, the CDR3 is TGTGCCAGCAGCCTAAGCGGGGGGGCCTACGAGCAGTACTTC.

With regard to this clone: In the same sample, other DNA sequences code for this CDR3. The rearrangement uses TRBV28 and TRBJ2-1; 11 bases fit TRBD2. Germline CDR1 MDHEN, CDR2 SYDVKM. The CDR3 totals 15 residues. The trim removed 3 bases at V and 7 bases at J, leaving 5 bases unmatched. CDR3: CASSFGLAGGNEQFF. Written as DNA, the CDR3 is TGTGCCAGCAGTTTTGGCCTAGCGGGAGGAAATGAGCAGTTCTTC.

The chain couples TRBV14 to TRBJ2-2; D not resolved. CDR3 length: 12 amino acids. V was trimmed by 3 bases and J by 5 bases, leaving 4 bases between them. The V gene's germline CDR1 is SGHDN and CDR2 FVKESK. In nucleotides, the CDR3 is TGTGCCAGCAGCCAGGAGACCGGGGAGCTGTTTTTT. This sequence encodes CASSQETGELFF.

The chain uses TRBV30 and TRBJ2-1; tentatively, D is TRBD2 (6 bases). Per germline, CDR1 GTSNPN and CDR2 SVGIG (reference sequence). There are 15 residues in the CDR3. Trimming cost V 1 base and J 12 bases, with 22 bases left between them. The CDR3 DNA is TGTGCCTGGAGTGACCTACGTTGGGGGGTACAGTGGCAGTTCTTC. This codes for CAWSDLRWGVQWQFF.